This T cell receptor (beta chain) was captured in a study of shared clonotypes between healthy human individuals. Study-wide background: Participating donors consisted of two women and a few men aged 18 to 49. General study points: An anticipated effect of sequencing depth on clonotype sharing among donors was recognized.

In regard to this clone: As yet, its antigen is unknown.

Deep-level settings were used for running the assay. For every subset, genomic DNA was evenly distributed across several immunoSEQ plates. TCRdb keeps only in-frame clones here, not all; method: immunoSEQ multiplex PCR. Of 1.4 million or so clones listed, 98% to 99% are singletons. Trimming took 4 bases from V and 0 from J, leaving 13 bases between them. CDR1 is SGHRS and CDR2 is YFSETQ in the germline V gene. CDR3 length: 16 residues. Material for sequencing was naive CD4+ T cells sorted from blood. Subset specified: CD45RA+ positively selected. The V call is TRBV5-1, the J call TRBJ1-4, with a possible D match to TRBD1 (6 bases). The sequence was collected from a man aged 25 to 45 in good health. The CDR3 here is CASSLGDTSTNEKLFF. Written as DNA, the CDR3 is TGCGCCAGCAGCCTGGGGGACACCTCAACTAATGAAAAACTGTTTTTT.